The 25 T cell receptor beta chains below all came from one sample that was sequenced in a study of T cell responses to AZD1222 COVID-19 vaccine. Assay: immunoSEQ multiplex PCR; the TCRdb copy retains only in-frame clones and omits some. Among 120,000 to 150,000 clones, roughly 88% were seen once, and the ten largest hold around 3.3%. This sample comprised peripheral blood, obtained on day 0 of AZD1222 vaccination. These receptors were taken from an adult in good health.

The chain uses TRBV5-4 and TRBJ1-3; D is unresolved. V lost 3 bases to trimming and J lost 8 bases, with 12 bases between them. Per the germline V gene, CDR1 is SGHNT and CDR2 is YYREEE (reference sequence). This CDR3 has 13 residues. This CDR3 reads CASSSPDRHTIYF. CDR3 coding DNA: TGTGCCAGCAGCTCCCCCGACCGGCACACCATATATTTT. Full variable domain (missing parts from reference TRBV5-4 and TRBJ1-3): ETGVTQSPTHLIKTRGQQVTLRCSSQSGHNTVSWYQQALGQGPQFIFQYYREEENGRGNFPPRFSGLQFPNYSSELNVNALELDDSALYLCASSSPDRHTIYFGEGSWLTVV.

The chain links TRBV19 to TRBJ1-4; D possibly corresponds to TRBD1 (5 bases). The CDR3 spans 15 residues. Trimming removed 7 bases at V and 6 bases at J, with 18 bases between. CDR1 and CDR2 from the germline V gene are LNHDA and SQIVND (reference sequence). The CDR3 bases are TGTGCCAGTACCGCCAAGTCAGGGTTCGATGAAAAACTGTTTTTT. Translated: CASTAKSGFDEKLFF.

The V gene is TRBV12-3 or TRBV12-4, the J gene TRBJ2-7; D gene ambiguous. Trimming pared 6 bases from V and 5 bases from J, leaving 11 bases between. The CDR3 loop spans 12 amino acids. CDR3 nucleotides: TGTGCCAGCAGCCGGACGTTCGACGAGCAGTACTTC. Translating gives CASSRTFDEQYF.

This chain joins TRBV6-2 or TRBV6-3 and TRBJ1-1; the D is unclear. Germline CDR1 is MNHEY and CDR2 is SVGEGT. This CDR3 spans 14 amino acids. The V end lost 2 bases, the J end lost 3 bases, and 10 bases lay between the germline ends. CDR3 sequence: CASSYREKYTEAFF. The CDR3 region has the DNA TGTGCCAGCAGTTACCGGGAAAAGTACACTGAAGCTTTCTTT.

This sequence joins TRBV28 and TRBJ1-2, with 11 bases matching TRBD1. The CDR3 consists of 16 residues. The V segment lost 7 bases and the J segment 6 bases; nucleotides outside the gene matches: 13. Germline V gene data show CDR1 as MDHEN and CDR2 as SYDVKM. CDR3 bases: TGTGCCAGCATGGTGTCCCTGGGACAGGGGGTTGATGGCTACACCTTC. Its protein is CASMVSLGQGVDGYTF.

The chain carries TRBV24-1 and TRBJ1-1; 9 bases are a match to TRBD1. This CDR3 contains 14 residues. V lost 11 bases and J lost 7; bases outside the gene matches: 13. The germline V gene encodes CDR1 KGHDR and CDR2 SFDVKD. The CDR3 bases are TGTGCCATCGTATCAACAGGGGGCCGGCGTGAAGCTTTCTTT. Its protein product is CAIVSTGGRREAFF.

This clone was found once. The chain links TRBV15 to TRBJ1-4; D may be TRBD1 (5 bases). Trimming cost V 3 bases and J 5 bases, with 10 bases left between them. In germline, CDR1 is LNHNV, CDR2 YYDKDF (reference sequence). The CDR3 totals 14 residues. The CDR3 DNA reads as TGTGCCACCAGCAGTAGAGGGGCGAATGAAAAACTGTTTTTT. It is translated as CATSSRGANEKLFF.

The V and J genes are TRBV9 and TRBJ2-1, with 9 bases identical to TRBD1. The germline V gene has CDR1 SGDLS and CDR2 YYNGEE. J lost 7 bases, V lost 1 base, and 6 bases had no gene match. This CDR3 has 15 amino acids. The CDR3 loop is CASSVSGQGYNEQFF. The CDR3 nucleotides read TGTGCCAGCAGCGTATCCGGACAGGGGTATAATGAGCAGTTCTTC.

The genes are TRBV7-7 and TRBJ1-5; TRBD1 matches at 8 bases. V lost 3 bases and J lost 5; bases outside the gene matches: 0. The CDR3 totals 13 residues. The germline CDR1 and CDR2 sequences are SSHAT and FNYEAQ (reference sequence). Written as DNA, the CDR3 is TGTGCCAGCAGCTTGGACAGGGATCAGCCCCAGCATTTT. Encoded protein: CASSLDRDQPQHF.

V gene TRBV25-1 combines with J gene TRBJ1-1; no definite D call. The CDR3 sequence is 12 residues long. The ends were cut back, 8 bases at V and 6 bases at J, with 13 bases in the middle. Germline-derived CDR1 and CDR2 are MGHDK and SYGVNS. The CDR3 DNA sequence: TGTGCCAGCCGTACCTCCCTCGCTGAAGCTTTCTTT. Translated: CASRTSLAEAFF.

The chain carries TRBV5-4 and TRBJ2-1; the D gene is possibly TRBD2 (6 bases). Germline values: CDR1 SGHNT, CDR2 YYREEE (reference sequence). V lost 4 bases, J lost 5 bases, and 13 bases lay in between. The CDR3 is 14 residues long. CDR3 nucleotide sequence: TGTGCCAGCAGCCGGGAGTTAGGCAACAATGAGCAGTTCTTC. Its protein product is CASSRELGNNEQFF.

This clone was detected a few times. The chain links TRBV6-4 to TRBJ2-7; 10 positions agree with TRBD1. V lost 5 bases and J lost 6; bases outside the gene matches: 10. The CDR3 contains 15 residues. Germline V lookup: CDR1 MRHNA, CDR2 SNTAGT. CDR3 protein: CASSTTGQGRIEQYF. The CDR3 DNA follows: TGTGCCAGCAGTACAACGGGACAGGGGCGCATCGAGCAGTACTTC.

The rearrangement joins TRBV6-2 or TRBV6-3 to TRBJ2-1; 8 bases match TRBD2. The CDR3 has 14 amino acids. Germline V lookup: CDR1 MNHEY, CDR2 SVGEGT. Germline trimming cut 3 bases from V and 7 bases from J; bases unmatched to any gene: 5. CDR3 nucleotides: TGTGCCAGCAGTTATCACCTAGCGGGTAATGAGCAGTTCTTC. Residues: CASSYHLAGNEQFF.

The V gene is TRBV14, the J gene TRBJ1-2; D remains unclear. CDR3 length: 15 residues. Germline V gene data show CDR1 as SGHDN and CDR2 as FVKESK. V dropped 1 base and J dropped 0 bases, with 9 bases sitting between them. Written as DNA, the CDR3 is TGTGCCAGCAGCCAAGGGCTCGGGGCTAACTATGGCTACACCTTC. It yields the protein CASSQGLGANYGYTF.

This chain joins TRBV19 and TRBJ1-5; TRBD1 matches at 7 bases. The V segment lost 6 bases and the J segment 1 base; nucleotides outside the gene matches: 9. Germline V gene sequence: CDR1 LNHDA, CDR2 SQIVND (reference sequence). CDR3 length: 16 amino acids. CDR3 nucleotide sequence: TGTGCCAGTAGCCGGGGACAGTCAAACAGCAATCAGCCCCAGCATTTT. Encoded protein: CASSRGQSNSNQPQHF.

This clone came up once. The CDR3 protein is CASTPEGSTNTGELFF. CDR3 DNA: TGTGCCAGCACCCCCGAGGGTAGCACGAACACCGGGGAGCTGTTTTTT. This sequence joins TRBV6-2 or TRBV6-3 and TRBJ2-2; D is possibly TRBD2 (5 bases). With 7 bases removed from V and 0 bases from J, the gap between germline ends came to 15 bases. There are 16 residues in the CDR3. Germline CDR1 MNHEY, CDR2 SVGEGT.

The chain links TRBV6-5 to TRBJ1-5; D is ambiguous. The length of the CDR3 is 13 residues. From germline, CDR1 is MNHEY and CDR2 SVGAGI. Trimming pared 0 bases from V and 7 bases from J, leaving 7 bases between. The CDR3 spells CASSYSISQPQHF. The CDR3 DNA reads TGTGCCAGCAGTTACTCGATATCCCAGCCCCAGCATTTT.

This chain uses TRBV18 with TRBJ2-5, with 8 bases aligning to TRBD1. This CDR3 has 15 amino acids. Germline CDR1 reads KGHSH; CDR2 reads LQKENI. V gave up 3 bases and J gave up 5 bases; unmatched junction bases: 8. The CDR3 sequence is CASSPGTGDEETQYF. The CDR3 DNA reads as TGTGCCAGCTCACCCGGGACAGGCGACGAGGAGACCCAGTACTTC. Supplemented by reference TRBV18 and TRBJ2-5, the full variable domain reads NAGVMQNPRHLVRRRGQEARLRCSPMKGHSHVYWYRQLPEEGLKFMVYLQKENIIDESGMPKERFSAEFPKEGPSILRIQQVVRGDSAAYFCASSPGTGDEETQYFGPGTRLLVL.

The rearrangement uses TRBV28 and TRBJ2-7; the D gene could be TRBD1 or TRBD2 (7 bases each). The CDR3 has 14 amino acids. Trimming shortened V by 7 bases and J by 3 bases, and 16 bases separated the two germline ends. The germline gives CDR1 MDHEN, CDR2 SYDVKM. The CDR3 loop is CASTPGGENYEQYF. The CDR3 coding sequence is TGTGCCAGCACCCCAGGGGGGGAAAACTACGAGCAGTACTTC.

V usage is TRBV5-1 and J usage is TRBJ1-1; D is undetermined. The germline V gene encodes CDR1 SGHRS and CDR2 YFSETQ. This CDR3 has 14 amino acids. V shed 1 base and J shed 1 base, with 8 bases lying between them. CDR3 amino acids: CASSLMSENTEAFF. The DNA of the CDR3 is TGCGCCAGCAGCTTGATGTCAGAGAACACTGAAGCTTTCTTT.

V and J are TRBV3-1 (or the pseudogene TRBV3-2) and TRBJ2-7; D is possibly TRBD2 (7 bases). The CDR3 consists of 17 residues. The V and J ends lost 2 bases and 7 bases respectively, with 24 bases between them. Germline V CDR1 and CDR2: LGHDT, YNNKEL (reference sequence). The CDR3 protein is CASSQLPFGSGGWEQYF. CDR3 in DNA: TGTGCCAGCAGCCAACTCCCTTTTGGCTCGGGGGGCTGGGAGCAGTACTTC.

V is TRBV10-3 and J is TRBJ2-5; 9 nucleotides match TRBD1. CDR3 length: 14 residues. Germline V CDR1 and CDR2: ENHRY, SYGVKD. Trimming removed 8 bases from V and 5 bases from J; junction bases left unmatched: 9. The CDR3 bases are TGTGCCATCGCAACAGGGGGCGCCGAGGAGACCCAGTACTTC. It translates to CAIATGGAEETQYF.

The chain uses TRBV5-1 and TRBJ1-1; no clear D. Germline assignment: CDR1 SGHRS and CDR2 YFSETQ. Deletions cut 0 bases from V and 1 base from J, with 10 bases between. The CDR3 is 15 residues long. The CDR3 DNA follows: TGCGCCAGCAGCTTGGGCGGAGTACGGAACACTGAAGCTTTCTTT. The encoded protein is CASSLGGVRNTEAFF.

This sequence joins TRBV4-3 and TRBJ2-5; possibly TRBD1 for D (6 bases). The CDR3 runs to 17 residues. With 0 bases removed from V and 0 bases from J, the gap between germline ends came to 14 bases. Germline lookup yields CDR1 LGHNA and CDR2 YSLEER. CDR3 in DNA: TGCGCCAGCAGCCAAGATGCCAGGGGAAACTACCAAGAGACCCAGTACTTC. Translation: CASSQDARGNYQETQYF.

The rearrangement links TRBV30 to TRBJ1-3; a weak D match, TRBD1 (6 bases). CDR3 length equals 15 residues. Germline V gene lookup returns CDR1 GTSNPN and CDR2 SVGIG (reference sequence). Between the trimmed V and J ends, which lost 3 bases and 3 bases, there was a span of 15 bases. The CDR3 reads CAWSGTGLGGNTIYF. For the CDR3, the DNA is TGTGCCTGGAGCGGCACAGGGTTGGGTGGAAACACCATATATTTT.